What follows is one T cell receptor beta chain and its context. The entry originates in a study of T cell responses to AZD1222 COVID-19 vaccine. Study-level background: Recipients boosted at about 4 weeks or about 12 weeks are pooled.

Generated by immunoSEQ multiplex PCR, the TCRdb table keeps only in-frame clones and is missing some. The table lists about 180,000 clones, about 86% of them singletons. Germline V lookup: CDR1 SNHLY, CDR2 FYNNEI. J lost 3 bases, V lost 6 bases, and 5 bases had no gene match. The CDR3 is made up of 14 amino acids. The sequence was collected from an adult in good health. Sequences were derived from peripheral blood, sampled on day 0 of AZD1222 vaccination. The J gene is TRBJ1-1, the V gene TRBV2; 9 nucleotides line up with TRBD1. The CDR3 spells CASSSDRGYTEAFF. DNA of the CDR3: TGTGCCAGCAGCTCGGACAGGGGTTACACTGAAGCTTTCTTT.